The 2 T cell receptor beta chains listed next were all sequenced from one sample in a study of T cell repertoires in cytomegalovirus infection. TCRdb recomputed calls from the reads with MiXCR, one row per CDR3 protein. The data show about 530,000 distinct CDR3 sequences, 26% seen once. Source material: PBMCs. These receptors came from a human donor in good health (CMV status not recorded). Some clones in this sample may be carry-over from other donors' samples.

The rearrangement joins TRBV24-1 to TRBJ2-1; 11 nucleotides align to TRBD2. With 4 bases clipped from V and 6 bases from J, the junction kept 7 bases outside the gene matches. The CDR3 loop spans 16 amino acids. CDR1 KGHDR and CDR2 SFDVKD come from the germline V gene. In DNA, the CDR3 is TGTGCCACCAGTGAAGCTAGCGGGAGGTGGGGCAATGAGCAGTTCTTC. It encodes CATSEASGRWGNEQFF.

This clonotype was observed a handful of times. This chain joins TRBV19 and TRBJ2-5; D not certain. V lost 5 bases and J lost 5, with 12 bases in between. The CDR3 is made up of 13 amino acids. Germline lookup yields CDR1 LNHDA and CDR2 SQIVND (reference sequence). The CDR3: CASSLRFGETQYF. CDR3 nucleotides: TGTGCCAGTAGTCTTAGGTTTGGGGAGACCCAGTACTTC.